This TCR beta chain was retrieved from a study of early T cells in non-severe SARS-CoV-2 infection (dated by TCRdb to the early 2020s). About the study as a whole: TCR sequencing used bulk RNA from unsorted whole blood, so alpha and beta chains could not be paired. The research as a whole found: VDJdb matching was skewed toward anti-spike CD8 responses and likely underestimated virus-specific expansions, missing private and CD4 specificities.

Libraries were made using 5' RACE. The instrument was a NextSeq 500. In the TCR library protocol, unique molecular identifiers were attached to individual cDNA molecules to correct for PCR bias and sequencing error. Both TCR alpha and beta chains were sequenced, and tight co-correlation was observed between alpha and beta sequence abundances in each sample. The paper's processing steps were these. Decombinator V4 was used to annotate the V gene, J gene and CDR3 of the TCR sequences. TCRs were defined as expanded if a significant change between any two time points was detected under a Poisson model with p below 0.0001. TCR abundances were normalised to the total number of TCRs sequenced in each sample and reported as counts per million. TRAV1-2 paired with TRAJ12, TRAJ20 or TRAJ33 defined MAIT TCRs, while TRAV10 paired with TRAJ18 defined iNKT TCRs. VDJdb, accessed 1 November 2021, was searched for CMV, EBV and SARS-CoV-2 annotated TCRs, excluding TCRs annotated for multiple antigens. TCRdb itself trimmed the public reads at Q25 with fastp, ran MiXCR and retained productive beta chains. Each record represents a unique CDR3 protein, reported with the most common genes and DNA among its rows. The V and J calls here are based on TCRdb, not the publication. The sample table contains roughly 33,000 distinct CDR3 sequences; only one count was recorded for around 5% of them. Jointly, the top ten make up around 14% of the sample.

This clonotype was found many times. Its antigen is unknown. Base-call qualities are not available, and no considerably larger clone is one nucleotide away. Based on the germline V gene, the CDR1 and CDR2 sequences are SGDLS and YYNGEE. The germline V and J ends show losses of 0 bases and 0 bases respectively, and no gene match explains 3 bases of the junction. Spanning cysteine to phenylalanine, the CDR3 consists of 16 amino acids. The sequence is cut down to CDR3 DNA, 48 bases in frame from base 1. This was a case-control study nested in a cohort of healthcare workers in London, UK, who had nasopharyngeal swab PCR tests and blood samples taken every week. Between 23 and 31 March 2020, the week of the UK lockdown, healthcare workers were enrolled and then followed up weekly for as long as 16 weeks.

The sample comprised whole blood. The clonotype was recovered from an adult who was a healthcare worker with PCR-confirmed SARS-CoV-2 infection or an uninfected control (not recorded which). This chain is built from TRBV9 and TRBJ1-1, and TRBD1 matches 9 of the central bases. The nucleotide sequence reads as follows: TGTGCCAGCAGCGTAGGGACAGGGGAACTGAACACTGAAGCTTTCTTT. This gives the protein CASSVGTGELNTEAFF.